Included here is one T cell receptor (beta chain) sequence, with context. This sample is drawn from a study of Ad26.COV2.S vaccination and SARS-CoV-2 variants. There are 14 residues in the CDR3. Deletions cut 1 base from V and 10 bases from J, with 11 bases between. Germline values: CDR1 SEHNR, CDR2 FQNEAQ (reference sequence). Stated treatment: about 20 received Ad26.COV2.S at low or high dose, single or two shots; 5 received placebo; per-sample allocation not given. Day 63 after the first vaccine or placebo injection was the time point for sampling. The method was immunoSEQ multiplex PCR; TCRdb's version includes in-frame clones alone and lacks a portion of them. The data show 380,000 or so clones, roughly 89% seen once.

The chain recombines TRBV7-9 with TRBJ1-6; D unresolved. The sequenced sample was peripheral blood, obtained in a trial of Ad26.COV2.S vaccine versus placebo. This clonotype originated in a person between 18 and 60 years old who received the Ad26.COV2.S COVID-19 vaccine or a placebo. The CDR3, as DNA: TGTGCCAGCAGCTTAGGGTTGGTAGGGTCACCCCTCCACTTT. This translates into CASSLGLVGSPLHF.